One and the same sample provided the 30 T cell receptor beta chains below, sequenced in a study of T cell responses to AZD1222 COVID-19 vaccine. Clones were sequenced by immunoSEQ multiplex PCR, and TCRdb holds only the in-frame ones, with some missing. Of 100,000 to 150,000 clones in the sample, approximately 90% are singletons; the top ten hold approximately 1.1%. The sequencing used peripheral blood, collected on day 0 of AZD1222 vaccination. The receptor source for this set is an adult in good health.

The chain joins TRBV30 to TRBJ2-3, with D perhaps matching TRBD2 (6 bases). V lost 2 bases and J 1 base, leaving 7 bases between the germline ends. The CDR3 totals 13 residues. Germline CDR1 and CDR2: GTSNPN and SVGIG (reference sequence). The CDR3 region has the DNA TGTGCCTGGAGTAAGCGGGGCACAGATACGCAGTATTTT. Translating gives CAWSKRGTDTQYF.

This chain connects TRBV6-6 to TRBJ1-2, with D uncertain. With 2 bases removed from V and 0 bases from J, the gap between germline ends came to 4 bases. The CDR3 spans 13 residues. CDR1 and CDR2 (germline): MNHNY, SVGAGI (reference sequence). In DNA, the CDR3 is TGTGCCAGCAGTTACATTGCTAACTATGGCTACACCTTC. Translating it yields CASSYIANYGYTF.

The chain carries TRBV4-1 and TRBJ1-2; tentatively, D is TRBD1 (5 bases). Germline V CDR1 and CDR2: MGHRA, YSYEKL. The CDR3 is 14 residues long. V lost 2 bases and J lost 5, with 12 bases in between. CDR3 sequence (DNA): TGCGCCAGCAGCCAACGACTTGGGGGTTATGGCTACACCTTC. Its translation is CASSQRLGGYGYTF.

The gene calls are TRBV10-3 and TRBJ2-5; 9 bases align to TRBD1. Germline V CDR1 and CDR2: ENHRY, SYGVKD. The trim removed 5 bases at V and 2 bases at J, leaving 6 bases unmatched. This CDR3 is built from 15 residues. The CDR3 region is CAISRGQGTQETQYF. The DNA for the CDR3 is TGTGCCATCAGTAGAGGACAGGGGACACAAGAGACCCAGTACTTC.

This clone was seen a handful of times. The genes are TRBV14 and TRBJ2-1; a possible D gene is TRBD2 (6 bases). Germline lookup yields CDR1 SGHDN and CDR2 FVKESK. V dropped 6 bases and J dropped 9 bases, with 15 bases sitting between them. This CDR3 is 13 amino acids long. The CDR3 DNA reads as TGTGCCAGCAGTCAGAATCAAGCGGGTGAGCAGTTCTTC. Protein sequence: CASSQNQAGEQFF. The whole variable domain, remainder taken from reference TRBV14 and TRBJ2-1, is EAGVTQFPSHSVIEKGQTVTLRCDPISGHDNLYWYRRVMGKEIKFLLHFVKESKQDESGMPNNRFLAERTGGTYSTLKVQPAELEDSGVYFCASSQNQAGEQFFGPGTRLTVL.

In DNA, the CDR3 is TGTGCCAGCAGCTTCCGGGACGCCGGACAGCCCCAGCATTTT. It translates to CASSFRDAGQPQHF. The chain recombines TRBV5-5 with TRBJ1-5; a possible D gene is TRBD1 (5 bases). Germline CDR1 is SGHKS and CDR2 is YYEKEE (reference sequence). The germline V and J ends were trimmed by 2 bases and 7 bases, with 13 bases remaining between them. This CDR3 region has 14 residues.

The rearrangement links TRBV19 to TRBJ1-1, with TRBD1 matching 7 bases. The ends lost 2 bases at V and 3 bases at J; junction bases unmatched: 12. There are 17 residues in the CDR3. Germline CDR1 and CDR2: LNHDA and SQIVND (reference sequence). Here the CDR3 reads CASSIQWDRVFDTEAFF. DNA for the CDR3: TGTGCCAGTAGTATACAATGGGACAGAGTTTTTGACACTGAAGCTTTCTTT.

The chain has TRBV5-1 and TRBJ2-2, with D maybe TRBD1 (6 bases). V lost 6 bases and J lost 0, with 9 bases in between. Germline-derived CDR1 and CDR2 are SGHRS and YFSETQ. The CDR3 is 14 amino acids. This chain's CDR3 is CASIQGPNTGELFF. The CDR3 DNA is TGCGCCAGCATCCAGGGGCCGAACACCGGGGAGCTGTTTTTT.

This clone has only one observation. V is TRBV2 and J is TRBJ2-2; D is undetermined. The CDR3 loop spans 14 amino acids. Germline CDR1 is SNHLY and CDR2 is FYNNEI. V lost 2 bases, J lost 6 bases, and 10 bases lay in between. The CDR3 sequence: CASSESHQSGELFF. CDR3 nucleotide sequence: TGTGCCAGCAGTGAATCCCATCAGTCCGGGGAGCTGTTTTTT.

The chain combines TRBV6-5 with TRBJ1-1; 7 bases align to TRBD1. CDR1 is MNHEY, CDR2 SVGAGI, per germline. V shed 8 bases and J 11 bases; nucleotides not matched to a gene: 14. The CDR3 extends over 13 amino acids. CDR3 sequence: CASSVDRALLAFF. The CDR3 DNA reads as TGTGCCAGCTCCGTCGACAGGGCCCTCCTCGCTTTCTTT.

Here the CDR3 reads CRLGRYYEQYF. DNA of the CDR3: TGCAGACTGGGCCGGTACTACGAGCAGTACTTC. V and J are TRBV29-1 and TRBJ2-7; unclear D gene. This CDR3 spans 11 amino acids. Per the germline V gene, CDR1 is SQVTM and CDR2 is ANQGSEA.

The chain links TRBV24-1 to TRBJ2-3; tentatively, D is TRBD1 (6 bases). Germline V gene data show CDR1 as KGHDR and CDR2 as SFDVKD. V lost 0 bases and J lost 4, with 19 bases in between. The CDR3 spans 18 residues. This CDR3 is CATSDLHAPGPGADTQYF. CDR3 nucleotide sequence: TGTGCCACCAGTGATTTGCACGCCCCAGGGCCAGGGGCAGATACGCAGTATTTT.

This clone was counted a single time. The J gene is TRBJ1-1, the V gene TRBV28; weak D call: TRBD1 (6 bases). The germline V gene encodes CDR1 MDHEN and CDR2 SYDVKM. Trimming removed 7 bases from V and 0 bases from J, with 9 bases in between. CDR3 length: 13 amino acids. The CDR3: CASTRQVNTEAFF. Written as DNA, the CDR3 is TGTGCCAGCACCCGACAGGTGAACACTGAAGCTTTCTTT.

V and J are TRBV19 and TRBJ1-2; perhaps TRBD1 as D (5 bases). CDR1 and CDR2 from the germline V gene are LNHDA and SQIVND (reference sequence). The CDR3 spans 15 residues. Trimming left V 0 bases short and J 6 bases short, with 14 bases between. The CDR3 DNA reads TGTGCCAGTAGTATAGATCATAGGAGGGACGATGGCTACACCTTC. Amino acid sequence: CASSIDHRRDDGYTF.

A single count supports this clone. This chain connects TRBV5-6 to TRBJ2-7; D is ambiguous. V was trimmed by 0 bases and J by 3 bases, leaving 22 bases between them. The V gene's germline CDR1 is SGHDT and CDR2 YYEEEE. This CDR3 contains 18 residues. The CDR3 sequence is CASSLAVGPLDGYYEQYF. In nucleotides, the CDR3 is TGTGCCAGCAGCTTGGCGGTCGGACCCTTGGACGGGTACTACGAGCAGTACTTC.

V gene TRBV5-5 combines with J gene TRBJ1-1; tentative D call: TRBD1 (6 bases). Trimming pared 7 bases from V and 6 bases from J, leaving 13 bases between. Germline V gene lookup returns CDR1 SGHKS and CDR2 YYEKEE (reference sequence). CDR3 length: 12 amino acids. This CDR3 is CASLRQAAEAFF. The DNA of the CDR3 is TGTGCCAGCTTACGACAGGCCGCTGAAGCTTTCTTT.

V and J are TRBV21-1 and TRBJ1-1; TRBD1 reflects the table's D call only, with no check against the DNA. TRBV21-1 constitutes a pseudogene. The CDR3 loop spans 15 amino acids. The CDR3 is CASSKTPGLNTEAFF. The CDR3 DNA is TGTGCCAGCAGCAAAACGCCAGGGTTGAACACTGAAGCTTTCTTT.

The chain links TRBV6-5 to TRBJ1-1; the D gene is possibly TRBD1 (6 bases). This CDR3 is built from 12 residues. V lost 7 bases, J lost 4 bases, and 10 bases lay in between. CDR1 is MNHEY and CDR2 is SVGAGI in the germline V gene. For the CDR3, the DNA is TGTGCCAGCAAACAGGGCGGCACTGAAGCTTTCTTT. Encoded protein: CASKQGGTEAFF.

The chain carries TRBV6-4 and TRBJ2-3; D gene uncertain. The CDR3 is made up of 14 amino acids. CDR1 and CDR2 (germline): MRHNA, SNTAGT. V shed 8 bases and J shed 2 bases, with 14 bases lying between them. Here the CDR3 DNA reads TGTGCCAGCTCCCCCCCCGTACCCACAGATACGCAGTATTTT. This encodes CASSPPVPTDTQYF.

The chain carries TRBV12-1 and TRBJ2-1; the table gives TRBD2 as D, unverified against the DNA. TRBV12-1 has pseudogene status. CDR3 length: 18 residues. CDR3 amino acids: CASSHTSGRPRTYNEQFF. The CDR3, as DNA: TGTGCCAGCAGCCATACTAGCGGGAGGCCCCGTACCTACAATGAGCAGTTCTTC.

The CDR3 loop is CSVGSGVWGSGSNTQYF. CDR3 sequence (DNA): TGCAGCGTTGGGTCGGGAGTATGGGGAAGCGGGAGTAATACGCAGTATTTT. This chain uses TRBV29-1 with TRBJ2-3, with 8 bases lining up with TRBD2. Germline lookup yields CDR1 SQVTM and CDR2 ANQGSEA. J was trimmed by 7 bases and V by 4 bases; bases with no gene match: 19. The CDR3 spans 17 residues.

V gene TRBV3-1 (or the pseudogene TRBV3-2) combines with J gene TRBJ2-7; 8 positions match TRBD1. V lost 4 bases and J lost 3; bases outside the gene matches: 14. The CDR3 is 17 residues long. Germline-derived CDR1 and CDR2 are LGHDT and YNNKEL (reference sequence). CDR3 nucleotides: TGTGCCAGCAGCCGGGGGCAGGGGGCGAGGAAGAACTACGAGCAGTACTTC. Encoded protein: CASSRGQGARKNYEQYF.

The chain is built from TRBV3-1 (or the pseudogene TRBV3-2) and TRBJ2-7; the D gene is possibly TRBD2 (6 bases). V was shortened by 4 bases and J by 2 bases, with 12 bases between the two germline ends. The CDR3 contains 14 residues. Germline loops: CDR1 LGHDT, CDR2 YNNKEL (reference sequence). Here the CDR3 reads CASSLDPGAYEQYF. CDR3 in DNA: TGTGCCAGCAGCCTAGATCCGGGAGCCTACGAGCAGTACTTC.

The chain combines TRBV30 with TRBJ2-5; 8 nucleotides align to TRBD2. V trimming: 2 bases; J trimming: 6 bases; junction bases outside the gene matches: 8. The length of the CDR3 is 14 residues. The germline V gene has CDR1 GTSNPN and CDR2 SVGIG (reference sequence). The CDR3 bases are TGTGCCTGGAGTCAAACCGGGGGGGGGCAGACCCAGTACTTC. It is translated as CAWSQTGGGQTQYF.

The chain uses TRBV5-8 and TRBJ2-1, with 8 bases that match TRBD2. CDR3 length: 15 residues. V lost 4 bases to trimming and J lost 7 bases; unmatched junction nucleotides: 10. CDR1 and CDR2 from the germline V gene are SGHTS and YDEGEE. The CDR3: CASSPRGAGENEQFF. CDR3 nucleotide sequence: TGTGCCAGCAGCCCCCGGGGAGCGGGAGAAAATGAGCAGTTCTTC.

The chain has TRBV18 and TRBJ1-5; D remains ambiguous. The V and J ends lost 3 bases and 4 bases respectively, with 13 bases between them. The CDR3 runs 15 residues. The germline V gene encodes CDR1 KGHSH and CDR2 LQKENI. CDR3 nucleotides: TGTGCCAGCTCACCCAAGCAACTGACTAATCAGCCCCAGCATTTT. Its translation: CASSPKQLTNQPQHF.

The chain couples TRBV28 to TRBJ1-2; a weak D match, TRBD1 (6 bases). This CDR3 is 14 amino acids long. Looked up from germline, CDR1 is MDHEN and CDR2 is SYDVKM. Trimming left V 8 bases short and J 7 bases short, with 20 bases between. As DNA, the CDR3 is TGTGCCAGCGGCGGGGGCAGGCCTATTTCTGGCTACACCTTC. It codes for CASGGGRPISGYTF.

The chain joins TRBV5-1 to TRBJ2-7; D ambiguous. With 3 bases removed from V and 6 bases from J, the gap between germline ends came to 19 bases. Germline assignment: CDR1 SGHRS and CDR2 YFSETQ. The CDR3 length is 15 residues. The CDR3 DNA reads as TGCGCCAGCAGCTCTGACCCGCAGACCCTTTCCGAGCAGTACTTC. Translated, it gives CASSSDPQTLSEQYF.

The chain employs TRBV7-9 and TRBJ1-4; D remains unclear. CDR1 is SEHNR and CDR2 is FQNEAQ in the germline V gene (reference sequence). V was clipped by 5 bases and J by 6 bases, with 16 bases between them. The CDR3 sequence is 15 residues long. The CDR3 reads CASSPRPLTDEKLFF. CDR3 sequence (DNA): TGTGCCAGCAGCCCGAGACCTTTAACAGATGAAAAACTGTTTTTT.

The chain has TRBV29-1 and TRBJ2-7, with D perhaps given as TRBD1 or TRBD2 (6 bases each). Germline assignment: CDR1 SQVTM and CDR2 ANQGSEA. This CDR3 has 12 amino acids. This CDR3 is CGGRGEGYEQYF. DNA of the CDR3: TGCGGGGGGCGGGGAGAAGGGTACGAGCAGTACTTC.